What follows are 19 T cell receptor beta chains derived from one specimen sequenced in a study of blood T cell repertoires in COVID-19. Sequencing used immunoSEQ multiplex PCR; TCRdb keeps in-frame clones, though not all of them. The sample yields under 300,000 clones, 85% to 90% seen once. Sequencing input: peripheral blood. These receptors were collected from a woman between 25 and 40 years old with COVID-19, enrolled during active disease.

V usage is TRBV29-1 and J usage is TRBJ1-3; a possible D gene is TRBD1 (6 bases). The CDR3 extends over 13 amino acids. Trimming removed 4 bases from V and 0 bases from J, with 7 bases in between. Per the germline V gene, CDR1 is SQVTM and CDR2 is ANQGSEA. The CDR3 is CSVVGGSGNTIYF. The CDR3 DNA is TGCAGCGTTGTAGGGGGCTCTGGAAACACCATATATTTT.

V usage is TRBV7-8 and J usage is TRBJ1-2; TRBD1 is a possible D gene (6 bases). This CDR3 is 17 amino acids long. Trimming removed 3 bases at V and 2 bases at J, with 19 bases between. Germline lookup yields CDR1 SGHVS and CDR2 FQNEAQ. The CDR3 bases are TGTGCCAGCAGCTTTTATTCCTCAGGGGTGTACAACTATGGCTACACCTTC. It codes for CASSFYSSGVYNYGYTF. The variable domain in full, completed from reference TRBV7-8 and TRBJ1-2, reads GAGVSQSPRYKVAKRGQDVALRCDPISGHVSLFWYQQALGQGPEFLTYFQNEAQLDKSGLPSDRFFAERPEGSVSTLKIQRTQQEDSAVYLCASSFYSSGVYNYGYTFGSGTRLTVV.

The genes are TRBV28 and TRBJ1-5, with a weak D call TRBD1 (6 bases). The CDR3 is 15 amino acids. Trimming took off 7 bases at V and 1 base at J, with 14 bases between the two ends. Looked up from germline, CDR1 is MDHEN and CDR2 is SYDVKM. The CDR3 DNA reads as TGTGCCAGCAAAACAGGGTCTGCGAGCAATCAGCCCCAGCATTTT. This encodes CASKTGSASNQPQHF. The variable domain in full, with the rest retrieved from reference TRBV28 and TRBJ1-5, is DVKVTQSSRYLVKRTGEKVFLECVQDMDHENMFWYRQDPGLGLRLIYFSYDVKMKEKGDIPEGYSVSREKKERFSLILESASTNQTSMYLCASKTGSASNQPQHFGDGTRLSIL.

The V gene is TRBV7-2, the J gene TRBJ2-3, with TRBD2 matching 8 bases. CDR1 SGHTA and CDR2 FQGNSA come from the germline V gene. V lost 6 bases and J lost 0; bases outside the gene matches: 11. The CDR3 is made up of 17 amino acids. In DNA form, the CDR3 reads TGTGCCAGCAGGAGGACTAGCTGGGAAACTAGCACAGATACGCAGTATTTT. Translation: CASRRTSWETSTDTQYF. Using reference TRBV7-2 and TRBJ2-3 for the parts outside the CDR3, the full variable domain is GAGVSQSPSNKVTEKGKDVELRCDPISGHTALYWYRQSLGQGLEFLIYFQGNSAPDKSGLPSDRFSAERTGGSVSTLTIQRTQQEDSAVYLCASRRTSWETSTDTQYFGPGTRLTVL.

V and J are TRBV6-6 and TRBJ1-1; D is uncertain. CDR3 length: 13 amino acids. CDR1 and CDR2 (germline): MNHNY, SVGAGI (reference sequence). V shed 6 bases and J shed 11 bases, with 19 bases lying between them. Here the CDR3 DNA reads TGTGCCAGCAGGGAGATGCCTAGTATCCCGGCTTTCTTT. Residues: CASREMPSIPAFF.

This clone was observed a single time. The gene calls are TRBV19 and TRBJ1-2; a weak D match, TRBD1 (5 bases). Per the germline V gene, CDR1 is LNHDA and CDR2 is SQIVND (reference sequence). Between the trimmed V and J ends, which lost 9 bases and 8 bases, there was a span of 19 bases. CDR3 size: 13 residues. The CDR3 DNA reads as TGTGCCAGCCGGGACTCCCAATTGGGGGGCTACACCTTC. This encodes CASRDSQLGGYTF.

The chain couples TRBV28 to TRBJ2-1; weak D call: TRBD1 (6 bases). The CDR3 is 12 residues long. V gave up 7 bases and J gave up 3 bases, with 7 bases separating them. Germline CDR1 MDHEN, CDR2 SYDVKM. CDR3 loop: CASTDSYNEQFF. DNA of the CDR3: TGTGCCAGCACGGACAGCTACAATGAGCAGTTCTTC.

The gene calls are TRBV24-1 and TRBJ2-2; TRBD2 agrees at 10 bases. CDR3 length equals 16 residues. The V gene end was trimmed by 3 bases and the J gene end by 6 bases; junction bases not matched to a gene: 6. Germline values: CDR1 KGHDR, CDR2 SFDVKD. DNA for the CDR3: TGTGCCACCAGTGATCCCTTAGCGGGGGGCCCCGGGGAGCTGTTTTTT. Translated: CATSDPLAGGPGELFF.

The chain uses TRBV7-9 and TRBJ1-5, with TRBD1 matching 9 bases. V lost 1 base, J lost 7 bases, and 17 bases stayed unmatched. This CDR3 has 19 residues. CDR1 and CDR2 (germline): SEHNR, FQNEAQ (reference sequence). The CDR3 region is CASSLGISGTGQFGQPQHF. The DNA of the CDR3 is TGTGCCAGCAGCTTAGGGATTAGTGGGACAGGGCAGTTCGGACAGCCCCAGCATTTT.

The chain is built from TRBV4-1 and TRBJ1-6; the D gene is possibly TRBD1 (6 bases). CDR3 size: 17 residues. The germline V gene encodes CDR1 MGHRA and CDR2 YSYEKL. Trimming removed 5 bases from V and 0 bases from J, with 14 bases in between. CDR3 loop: CASSRQGGSSYNSPLHF. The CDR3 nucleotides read TGCGCCAGCAGCAGGCAAGGGGGAAGCTCCTATAATTCACCCCTCCACTTT.

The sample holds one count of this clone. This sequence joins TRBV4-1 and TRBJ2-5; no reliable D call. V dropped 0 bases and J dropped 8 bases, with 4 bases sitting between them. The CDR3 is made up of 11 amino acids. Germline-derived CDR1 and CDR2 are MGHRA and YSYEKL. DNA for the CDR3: TGCGCCAGCAGCCAAGACCTCACCCAGTACTTC. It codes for CASSQDLTQYF.

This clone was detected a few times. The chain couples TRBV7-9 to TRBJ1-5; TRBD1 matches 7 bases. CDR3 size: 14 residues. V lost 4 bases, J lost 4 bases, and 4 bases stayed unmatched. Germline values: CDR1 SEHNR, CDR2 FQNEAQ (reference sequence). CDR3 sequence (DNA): TGTGCCAGCAGCTACTCGGACAGGAATCAGCCCCAGCATTTT. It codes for CASSYSDRNQPQHF. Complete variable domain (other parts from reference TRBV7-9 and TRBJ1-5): DTGVSQNPRHKITKRGQNVTFRCDPISEHNRLYWYRQTLGQGPEFLTYFQNEAQLEKSRLLSDRFSAERPKGSFSTLEIQRTEQGDSAMYLCASSYSDRNQPQHFGDGTRLSIL.

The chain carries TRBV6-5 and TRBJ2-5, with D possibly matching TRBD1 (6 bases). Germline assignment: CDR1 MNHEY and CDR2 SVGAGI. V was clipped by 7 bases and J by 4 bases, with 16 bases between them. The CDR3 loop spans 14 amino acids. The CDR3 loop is CASTRRAGVETQYF. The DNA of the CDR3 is TGTGCCAGCACTCGGCGGGCAGGGGTAGAGACCCAGTACTTC.

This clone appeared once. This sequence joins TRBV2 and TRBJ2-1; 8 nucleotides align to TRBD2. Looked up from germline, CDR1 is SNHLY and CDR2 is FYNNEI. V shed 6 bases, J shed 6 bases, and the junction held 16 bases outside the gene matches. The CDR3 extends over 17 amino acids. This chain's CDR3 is CASSTDLTSGYRNEQFF. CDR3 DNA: TGTGCCAGCAGCACAGACCTTACTAGCGGATATCGCAATGAGCAGTTCTTC.

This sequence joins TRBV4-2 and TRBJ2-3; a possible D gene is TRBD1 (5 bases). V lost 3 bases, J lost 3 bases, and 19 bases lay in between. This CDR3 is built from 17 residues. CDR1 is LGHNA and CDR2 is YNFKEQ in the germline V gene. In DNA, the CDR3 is TGTGCCAGCAGCCAGACCTCGGATGGGGCGACGACAGATACGCAGTATTTT. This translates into CASSQTSDGATTDTQYF.

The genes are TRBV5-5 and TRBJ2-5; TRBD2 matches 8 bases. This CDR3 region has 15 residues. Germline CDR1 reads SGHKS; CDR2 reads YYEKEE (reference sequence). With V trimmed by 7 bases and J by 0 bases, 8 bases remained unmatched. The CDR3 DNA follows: TGTGCCAGCCTTGTCCGCGGGGGGTACCAAGAGACCCAGTACTTC. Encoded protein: CASLVRGGYQETQYF. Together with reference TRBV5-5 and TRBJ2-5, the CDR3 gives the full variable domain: DAGVTQSPTHLIKTRGQQVTLRCSPISGHKSVSWYQQVLGQGPQFIFQYYEKEERGRGNFPDRFSARQFPNYSSELNVNALLLGDSALYLCASLVRGGYQETQYFGPGTRLLVL.

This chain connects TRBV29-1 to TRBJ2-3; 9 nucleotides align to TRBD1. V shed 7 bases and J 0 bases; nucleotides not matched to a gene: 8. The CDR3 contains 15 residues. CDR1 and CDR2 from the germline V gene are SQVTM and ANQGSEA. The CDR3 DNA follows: TGCAGCGCTGAGGAGACAGGGGGTAGCACAGATACGCAGTATTTT. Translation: CSAEETGGSTDTQYF.

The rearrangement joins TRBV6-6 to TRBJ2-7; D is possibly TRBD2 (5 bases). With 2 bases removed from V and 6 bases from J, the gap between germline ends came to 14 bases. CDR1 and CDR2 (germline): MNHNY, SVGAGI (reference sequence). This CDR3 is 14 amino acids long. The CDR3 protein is CASSYVSDRGEQYF. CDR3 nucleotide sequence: TGTGCCAGCAGTTACGTGTCAGACCGGGGCGAGCAGTACTTC.

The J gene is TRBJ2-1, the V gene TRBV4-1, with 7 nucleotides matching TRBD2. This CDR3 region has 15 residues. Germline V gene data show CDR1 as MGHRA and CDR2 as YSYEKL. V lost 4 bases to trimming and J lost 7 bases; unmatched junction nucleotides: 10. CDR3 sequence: CASSPLFGGGNEQFF. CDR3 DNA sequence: TGCGCCAGCAGCCCACTTTTTGGGGGGGGGAATGAGCAGTTCTTC.